These 5 T cell receptor beta chains came from one sample sequenced in a study of radiation and T cells in renal cell carcinoma. Time point described: blood 2 weeks post-SBRT. As to treatment: 15 Gy SBRT to primary tumor, nephrectomy 4 weeks later. Clones were sequenced by immunoSEQ multiplex PCR, and TCRdb holds only the in-frame ones, with some missing. Seen here are roughly 78,000 clones, roughly 82% observed once, and the top ten hold 5.8%. This sample comprised blood, obtained from a patient whose treatment included radiotherapy and nephrectomy. All receptors derive from a man aged 55 to 70 with renal cell carcinoma.

The rearrangement links TRBV27 to TRBJ1-4; 7 nucleotides align to TRBD1. J lost 8 bases, V lost 6 bases, and 9 bases had no gene match. CDR1 and CDR2 from the germline V gene are MNHEY and SMNVEV (reference sequence). This CDR3 is built from 14 residues. The CDR3 DNA sequence: TGTGCCAGCAGCCCCGCCGGGGACAGAGAAAAACTGTTTTTT. Translated, it gives CASSPAGDREKLFF.

The genes are TRBV28 and TRBJ1-1; no clear D. The CDR3 length is 12 residues. Germline CDR1 reads MDHEN; CDR2 reads SYDVKM. V shed 8 bases and J shed 7 bases, with 14 bases lying between them. The CDR3 DNA sequence: TGTGCCAGCTTTTCCACAGTGGGTGAAGCTTTCTTT. This encodes CASFSTVGEAFF.

This chain links TRBV6-6 with TRBJ2-1, with no clear D. V lost 4 bases, J lost 7 bases, and 8 bases lay in between. The CDR3 is made up of 12 amino acids. Germline V CDR1 and CDR2: MNHNY, SVGAGI (reference sequence). The CDR3 protein is CASSSTDNEQFF. The CDR3 DNA follows: TGTGCCAGCAGTTCAACAGATAATGAGCAGTTCTTC.

This chain joins TRBV28 and TRBJ1-1, with D possibly being TRBD1 (5 bases). Germline lookup yields CDR1 MDHEN and CDR2 SYDVKM. With 5 bases removed from V and 4 bases from J, the gap between germline ends came to 11 bases. The CDR3 has 13 residues. CDR3 nucleotide sequence: TGTGCCAGCAGTAGTCGCCAGGGCACTGAAGCTTTCTTT. It translates to CASSSRQGTEAFF.

This rearrangement joins TRBV5-6 to TRBJ1-1; the D is unclear. Trimming stripped 2 bases from V and 6 bases from J, with 14 bases between. CDR3 length: 14 residues. Germline V gives CDR1 SGHDT, CDR2 YYEEEE. The CDR3 region is CASSFTDQFAEAFF. CDR3 DNA: TGTGCCAGCAGCTTTACTGACCAATTCGCTGAAGCTTTCTTT.